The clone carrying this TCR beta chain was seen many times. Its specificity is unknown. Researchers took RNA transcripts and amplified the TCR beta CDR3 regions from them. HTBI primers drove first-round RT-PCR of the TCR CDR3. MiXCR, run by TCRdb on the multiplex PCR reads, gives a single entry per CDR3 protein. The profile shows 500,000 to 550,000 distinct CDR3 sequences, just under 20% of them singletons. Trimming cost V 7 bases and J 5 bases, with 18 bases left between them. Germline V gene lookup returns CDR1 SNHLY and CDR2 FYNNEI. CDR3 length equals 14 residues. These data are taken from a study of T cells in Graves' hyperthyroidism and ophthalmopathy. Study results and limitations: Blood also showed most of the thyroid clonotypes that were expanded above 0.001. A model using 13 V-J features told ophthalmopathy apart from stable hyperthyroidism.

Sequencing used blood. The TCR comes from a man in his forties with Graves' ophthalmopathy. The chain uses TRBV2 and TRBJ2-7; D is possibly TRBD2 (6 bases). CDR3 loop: CASNPGLLWDEQYF. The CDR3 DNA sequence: TGTGCCAGCAATCCGGGACTCCTCTGGGACGAGCAGTACTTC.